Each of the 12 T cell receptor beta chains below was sequenced from the same sample in a study of CD8+ T cells in alopecia areata. Treatment reported: oral pan-JAK inhibitor, 5-10 mg twice daily. Extracted RNA was reverse transcribed, and the resulting cDNA served as sequencing template. The repertoire was sequenced with immunoSEQ multiplex PCR; TCRdb's copy has only in-frame clones and lacks some. The sample shows over 150,000 clones, about 55% of them seen only once. The starting material was CD8+ T cells sorted from blood, obtained at week 24, from a patient treated with tofacitinib. The receptors were sampled from a human donor with alopecia areata.

J is TRBJ2-2 and V is TRBV19, with TRBD1 matching 10 bases. V was pared by 6 bases and J by 7 bases, with 5 bases of the junction left unmatched. The CDR3 covers 14 residues. CDR1 is LNHDA and CDR2 is SQIVND in the germline V gene (reference sequence). This CDR3 reads CASRTGTGVGELFF. CDR3 sequence (DNA): TGTGCCAGTAGGACCGGGACAGGGGTCGGGGAGCTGTTTTTT. Variable domain in full (rest from reference TRBV19 and TRBJ2-2): DGGITQSPKYLFRKEGQNVTLSCEQNLNHDAMYWYRQDPGQGLRLIYYSQIVNDFQKGDIAEGYSVSREKKESFPLTVTSAQKNPTAFYLCASRTGTGVGELFFGEGSRLTVL.

For this clone: At one end, the junction sequence differs from germline, possibly due to a read error. The J gene is TRBJ2-1, the V gene TRBV29-1, with D possibly being TRBD1 (5 bases). Germline V gene sequence: CDR1 SQVTM, CDR2 ANQGSEA. The CDR3 totals 14 residues. CDR3 DNA sequence: TGCAGCGTTGAAGTGGACAACTCCCACAATGAGCAGTTCTTC. Translation gives CSVEVDNSHNEQFF.

V is TRBV4-3 and J is TRBJ1-1; TRBD1 is a possible D gene (5 bases). Germline-derived CDR1 and CDR2 are LGHNA and YSLEER. The CDR3 is 12 amino acids. Trimming took 5 bases from V and 7 from J, leaving 11 bases between them. The CDR3 sequence is CASSFGGNEAFF. CDR3 coding DNA: TGCGCCAGCAGCTTCGGGGGGAATGAAGCTTTCTTT.

This clone appeared a few times. CDR3 DNA sequence: TGTGCCAGCAGTGTCACAGGGATCAATCAGCCCCAGCATTTT. It yields the protein CASSVTGINQPQHF. J is TRBJ1-5 and V is TRBV27; the D gene is possibly TRBD1 (6 bases). The CDR3 spans 14 residues. Trimming removed 5 bases at V and 3 bases at J, with 11 bases between. Germline lookup yields CDR1 MNHEY and CDR2 SMNVEV (reference sequence).

The table lists this clone with a count of one. The J gene is TRBJ1-1, the V gene TRBV27; D is possibly TRBD1 (5 bases). The CDR3 has 13 residues. V lost 4 bases and J 5 bases, leaving 11 bases between the germline ends. Germline CDR1 is MNHEY and CDR2 is SMNVEV (reference sequence). As DNA, the CDR3 is TGTGCCAGCAGTTCAGCTCAGGGAACTGAAGCTTTCTTT. It translates to CASSSAQGTEAFF.

This clone was seen more than once but under ten times. The chain carries TRBV28 and TRBJ2-7; D is possibly TRBD2 (6 bases). Trimming took 5 bases from V and 7 from J, leaving 15 bases between them. This CDR3 has 13 residues. CDR1 is MDHEN and CDR2 is SYDVKM in the germline V gene. CDR3 nucleotides: TGTGCCAGCAGTCTCAGTACGGGGAGGGAGCAGTACTTC. Amino acid sequence: CASSLSTGREQYF.

DNA for the CDR3: TGTGCCTGGACAGGGAAGTATTGGAACACCGGGGAGCTGTTTTTT. As protein: CAWTGKYWNTGELFF. The J gene is TRBJ2-2, the V gene TRBV30; a weak D match, TRBD1 (5 bases). The CDR3 has 15 residues. Trimming took off 4 bases at V and 1 base at J, with 13 bases between the two ends. Per the germline V gene, CDR1 is GTSNPN and CDR2 is SVGIG (reference sequence).

This chain links TRBV29-1 with TRBJ2-3, with 9 bases matching TRBD2. The CDR3 is 14 residues long. J lost 2 bases, V lost 6 bases, and 6 bases had no gene match. Germline V gene data show CDR1 as SQVTM and CDR2 as ANQGSEA. CDR3 DNA sequence: TGCAGCGTAGCGGGGGGAGATACCACAGATACGCAGTATTTT. It codes for CSVAGGDTTDTQYF.

In the case of this clone: This specimen includes other DNA sequences encoding the same CDR3. The V and J genes are TRBV7-6 and TRBJ2-7, with TRBD2 identical over 7 bases. Unmatched junction bases numbered 0, after V lost 0 bases and J lost 1 base. From germline, CDR1 is SGHVS and CDR2 FNYEAQ. CDR3 length: 14 residues. The CDR3 loop reads CASSLAGGSYEQYF. The CDR3, as DNA: TGTGCCAGCAGCTTAGCCGGGGGGTCCTACGAGCAGTACTTC.

The rearrangement uses TRBV6-6 and TRBJ2-3; D uncertain. The V gene's germline CDR1 is MNHNY and CDR2 SVGAGI (reference sequence). This CDR3 is built from 14 residues. The V end was cut by 2 bases, the J end by 7 bases, with 13 bases between. The CDR3 loop reads CASSYGAVGYTQYF. CDR3 nucleotides: TGTGCCAGCAGTTACGGCGCGGTGGGGTATACGCAGTATTTT.

The chain joins TRBV27 to TRBJ2-7, with 8 bases fitting TRBD1. CDR1 MNHEY and CDR2 SMNVEV come from the germline V gene (reference sequence). Losses at the gene ends were 8 bases for V and 2 bases for J; bases not matched to a gene: 5. The CDR3 loop spans 13 amino acids. The CDR3 reads CASRSQGAYEQYF. For the CDR3, the DNA is TGTGCCAGCCGCTCACAGGGGGCCTACGAGCAGTACTTC.

This rearrangement joins TRBV4-3 to TRBJ1-1; D unresolved. Germline CDR1 reads LGHNA; CDR2 reads YSLEER. The CDR3 covers 16 residues. V lost 1 base and J lost 3, with 15 bases in between. CDR3 in DNA: TGCGCCAGCAGCCAAGTGTTAGCAGAATACGACACTGAAGCTTTCTTT. This sequence encodes CASSQVLAEYDTEAFF.